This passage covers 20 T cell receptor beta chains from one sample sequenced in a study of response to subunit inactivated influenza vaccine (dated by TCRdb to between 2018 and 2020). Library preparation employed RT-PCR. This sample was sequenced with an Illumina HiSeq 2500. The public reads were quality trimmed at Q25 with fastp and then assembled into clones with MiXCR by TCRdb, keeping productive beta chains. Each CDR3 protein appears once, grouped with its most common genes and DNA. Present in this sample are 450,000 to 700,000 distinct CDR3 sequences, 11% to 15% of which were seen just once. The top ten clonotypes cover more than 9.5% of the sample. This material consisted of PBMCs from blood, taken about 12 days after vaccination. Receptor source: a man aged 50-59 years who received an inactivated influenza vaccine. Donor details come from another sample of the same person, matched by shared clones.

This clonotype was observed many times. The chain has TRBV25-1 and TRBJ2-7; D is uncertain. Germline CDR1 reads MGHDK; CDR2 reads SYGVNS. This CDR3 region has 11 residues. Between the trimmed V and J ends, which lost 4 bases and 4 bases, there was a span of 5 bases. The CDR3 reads CASSVLYEQYF. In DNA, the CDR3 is TGTGCCAGCAGTGTTCTATACGAGCAGTACTTC.

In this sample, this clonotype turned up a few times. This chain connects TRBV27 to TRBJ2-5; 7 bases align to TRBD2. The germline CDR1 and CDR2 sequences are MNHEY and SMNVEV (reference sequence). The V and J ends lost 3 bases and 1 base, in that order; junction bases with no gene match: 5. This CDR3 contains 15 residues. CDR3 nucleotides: TGTGCCAGCAGTTTGGGGGGGTCGCCCCAAGAGACCCAGTACTTC. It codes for CASSLGGSPQETQYF.

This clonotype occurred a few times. The CDR3 spells CASRARGKTDTQYF. DNA for the CDR3: TGTGCCAGTAGAGCAAGGGGGAAGACAGATACGCAGTATTTT. V and J are TRBV6-1 and TRBJ2-3, with D possibly TRBD1 on 6 matching bases. CDR3 length: 14 residues. CDR1 MNHNS and CDR2 SASEGT come from the germline V gene. V gave up 9 bases and J gave up 3 bases, with 16 bases separating them.

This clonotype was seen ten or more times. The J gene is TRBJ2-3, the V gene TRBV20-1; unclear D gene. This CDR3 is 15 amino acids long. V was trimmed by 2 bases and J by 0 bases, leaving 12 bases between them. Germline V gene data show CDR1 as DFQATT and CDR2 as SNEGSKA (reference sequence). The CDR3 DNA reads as TGCAGTGCTAGAAGCTTCAGTGCTAGCACAGATACGCAGTATTTT. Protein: CSARSFSASTDTQYF.

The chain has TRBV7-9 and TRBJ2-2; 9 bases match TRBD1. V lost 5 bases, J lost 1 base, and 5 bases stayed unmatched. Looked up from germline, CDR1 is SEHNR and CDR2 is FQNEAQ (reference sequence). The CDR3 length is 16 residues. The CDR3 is CASSPRDRENTGELFF. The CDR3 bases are TGTGCCAGCAGCCCTCGGGACAGGGAGAACACCGGGGAGCTGTTTTTT.

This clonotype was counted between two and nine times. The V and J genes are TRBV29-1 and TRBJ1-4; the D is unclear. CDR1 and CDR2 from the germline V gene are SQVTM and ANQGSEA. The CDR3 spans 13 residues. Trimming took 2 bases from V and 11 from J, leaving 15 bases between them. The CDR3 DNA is TGCAGCGTTGAATGGCTCCCGCTGGGGAAACTGTTTTTT. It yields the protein CSVEWLPLGKLFF.

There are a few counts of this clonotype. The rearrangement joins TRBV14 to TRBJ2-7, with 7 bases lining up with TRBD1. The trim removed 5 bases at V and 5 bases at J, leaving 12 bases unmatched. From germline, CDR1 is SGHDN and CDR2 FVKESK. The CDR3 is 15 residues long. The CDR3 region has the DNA TGTGCCAGCAGCAGGCCCGGGACAGTCGGCCACGAGCAGTACTTC. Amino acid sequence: CASSRPGTVGHEQYF.

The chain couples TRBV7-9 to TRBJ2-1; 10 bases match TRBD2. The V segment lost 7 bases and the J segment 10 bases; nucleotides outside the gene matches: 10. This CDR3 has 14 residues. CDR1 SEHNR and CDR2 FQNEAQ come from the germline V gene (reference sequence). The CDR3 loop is CASTPGTSVAEQFF. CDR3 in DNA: TGTGCCAGCACCCCCGGGACTAGCGTTGCCGAGCAGTTCTTC. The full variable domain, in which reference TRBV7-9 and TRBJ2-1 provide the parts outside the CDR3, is DTGVSQNPRHKITKRGQNVTFRCDPISEHNRLYWYRQTLGQGPEFLTYFQNEAQLEKSRLLSDRFSAERPKGSFSTLEIQRTEQGDSAMYLCASTPGTSVAEQFFGPGTRLTVL.

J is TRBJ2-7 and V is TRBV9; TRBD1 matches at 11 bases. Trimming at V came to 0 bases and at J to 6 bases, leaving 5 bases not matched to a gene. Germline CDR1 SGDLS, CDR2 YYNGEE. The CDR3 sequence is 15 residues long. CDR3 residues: CASSVDGQGAGEQYF. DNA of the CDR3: TGTGCCAGCAGCGTAGACGGACAGGGGGCGGGCGAGCAGTACTTC.

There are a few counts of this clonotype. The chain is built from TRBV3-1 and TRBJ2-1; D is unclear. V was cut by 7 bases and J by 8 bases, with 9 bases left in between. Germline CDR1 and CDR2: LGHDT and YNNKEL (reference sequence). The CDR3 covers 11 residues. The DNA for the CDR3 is TGTGCCAGCAAGCTGGAAGATGAGCAGTTCTTC. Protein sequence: CASKLEDEQFF.

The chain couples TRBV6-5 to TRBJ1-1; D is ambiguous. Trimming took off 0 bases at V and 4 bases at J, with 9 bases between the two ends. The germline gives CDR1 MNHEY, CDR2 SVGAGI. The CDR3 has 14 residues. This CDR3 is CASSYSPDSTEAFF. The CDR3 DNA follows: TGTGCCAGCAGTTACTCGCCTGATAGCACTGAAGCTTTCTTT.

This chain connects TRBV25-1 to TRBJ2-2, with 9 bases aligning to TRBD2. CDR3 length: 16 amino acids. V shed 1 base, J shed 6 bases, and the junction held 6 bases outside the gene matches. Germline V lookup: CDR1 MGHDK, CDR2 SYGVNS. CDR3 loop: CASSEFGGLASGELFF. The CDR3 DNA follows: TGTGCCAGCAGTGAATTCGGGGGACTAGCTTCCGGGGAGCTGTTTTTT.

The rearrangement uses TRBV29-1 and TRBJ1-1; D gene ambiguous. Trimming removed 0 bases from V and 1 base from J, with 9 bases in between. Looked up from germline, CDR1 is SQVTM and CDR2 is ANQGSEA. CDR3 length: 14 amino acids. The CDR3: CSVEEGRKNTEAFF. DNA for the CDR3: TGCAGCGTTGAAGAGGGAAGGAAGAACACTGAAGCTTTCTTT.

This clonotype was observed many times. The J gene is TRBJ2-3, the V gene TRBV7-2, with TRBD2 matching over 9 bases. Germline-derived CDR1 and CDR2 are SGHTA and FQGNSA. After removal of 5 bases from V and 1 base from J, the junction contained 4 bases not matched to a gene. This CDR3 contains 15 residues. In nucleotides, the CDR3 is TGTGCCAGCAGCGGCGGGGGGGCTGGCACAGATACGCAGTATTTT. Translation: CASSGGGAGTDTQYF.

The CDR3 bases are TGTGCCAGCAGCGTGGGACAGGGGGGGAATGAGCAGTTCTTC. Its protein product is CASSVGQGGNEQFF. The J gene is TRBJ2-1, the V gene TRBV9, with 11 bases matching TRBD1. CDR3 length: 14 residues. V lost 2 bases, J lost 7 bases, and 2 bases stayed unmatched. CDR1 is SGDLS, CDR2 YYNGEE, per germline. The entire variable domain, with the rest obtained from reference TRBV9 and TRBJ2-1, is as follows: DSGVTQTPKHLITATGQRVTLRCSPRSGDLSVYWYQQSLDQGLQFLIQYYNGEERAKGNILERFSAQQFPDLHSELNLSSLELGDSALYFCASSVGQGGNEQFFGPGTRLTVL.

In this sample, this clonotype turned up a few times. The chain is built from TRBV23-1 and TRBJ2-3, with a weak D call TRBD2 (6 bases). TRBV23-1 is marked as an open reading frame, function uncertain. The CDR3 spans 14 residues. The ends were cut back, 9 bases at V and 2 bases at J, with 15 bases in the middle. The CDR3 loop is CASSSGCYTDTQYF. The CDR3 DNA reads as TGCGCCAGTTCGAGCGGGTGCTACACAGATACGCAGTATTTT.

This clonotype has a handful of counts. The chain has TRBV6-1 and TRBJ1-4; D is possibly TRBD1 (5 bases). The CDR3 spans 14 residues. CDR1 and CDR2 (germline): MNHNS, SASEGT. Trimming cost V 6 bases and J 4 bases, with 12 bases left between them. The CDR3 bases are TGTGCCAGCAGCCCGACTGGGGGTAATGAAAAACTGTTTTTT. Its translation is CASSPTGGNEKLFF.

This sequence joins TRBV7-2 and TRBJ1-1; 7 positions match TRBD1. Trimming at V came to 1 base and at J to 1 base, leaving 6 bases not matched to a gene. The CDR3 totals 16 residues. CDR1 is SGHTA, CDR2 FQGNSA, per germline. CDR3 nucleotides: TGTGCCAGCAGCTTAGGCCCGACAGGGACGAACACTGAAGCTTTCTTT. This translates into CASSLGPTGTNTEAFF. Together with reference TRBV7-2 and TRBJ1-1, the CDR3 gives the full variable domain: GAGVSQSPSNKVTEKGKDVELRCDPISGHTALYWYRQSLGQGLEFLIYFQGNSAPDKSGLPSDRFSAERTGGSVSTLTIQRTQQEDSAVYLCASSLGPTGTNTEAFFGQGTRLTVV.

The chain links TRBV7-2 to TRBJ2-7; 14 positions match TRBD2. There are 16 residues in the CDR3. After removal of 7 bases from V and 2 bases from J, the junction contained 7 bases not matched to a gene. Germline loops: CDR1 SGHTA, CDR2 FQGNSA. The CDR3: CASKGTSGSGTYEQYF. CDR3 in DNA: TGTGCCAGCAAAGGGACTAGCGGGAGTGGGACCTACGAGCAGTACTTC. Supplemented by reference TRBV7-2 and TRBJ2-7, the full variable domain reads GAGVSQSPSNKVTEKGKDVELRCDPISGHTALYWYRQSLGQGLEFLIYFQGNSAPDKSGLPSDRFSAERTGGSVSTLTIQRTQQEDSAVYLCASKGTSGSGTYEQYFGPGTRLTVT.

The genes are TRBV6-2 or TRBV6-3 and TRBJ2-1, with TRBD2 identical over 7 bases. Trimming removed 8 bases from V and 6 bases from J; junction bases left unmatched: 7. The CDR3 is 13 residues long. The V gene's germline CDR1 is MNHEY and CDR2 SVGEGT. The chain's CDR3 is CASRPGGGNEQFF. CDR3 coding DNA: TGTGCCAGCCGACCTGGGGGGGGCAATGAGCAGTTCTTC.